Listed below are T cell receptor beta chains from one sample, sequenced in a study of blood T cell repertoires in COVID-19. Sequenced by immunoSEQ multiplex PCR; TCRdb stores in-frame clones only, minus some. The sample holds around 230,000 clones, under 90% seen once. The sample comprised peripheral blood. These receptors were obtained from a woman aged 40 to 55 with active or convalescent COVID-19. The CDR3 runs from the conserved cysteine through the conserved F or W. Each record gives: CDR3 protein, CDR3 DNA, V gene, J gene, D gene, clone size. D genes are given only for firm matches. Clone size is given for some rows only: seen once, a few or many times, or a class if the clone is expanded.

CDR3: CASSQDSSGANVLTF
DNA: TGCGCCAGCAGCCAAGATAGCTCTGGGGCCAACGTCCTGACTTTC
V: TRBV4-3
J: TRBJ2-6
D: -
size: once

CDR3: CASSVYSQDTGELFF
DNA: TGTGCCAGCAGCGTTTACTCCCAGGACACCGGGGAGCTGTTTTTT
V: TRBV9
J: TRBJ2-2
D: -
size: -

CDR3: CASSEGRQRSTGELFF
DNA: TGTGCCAGCAGTGAAGGGAGGCAGCGATCCACCGGGGAGCTGTTTTTT
V: TRBV25-1
J: TRBJ2-2
D: -
size: -

CDR3: CASSQDPQGSSNQPQHF
DNA: TGCGCCAGCAGCCAAGACCCTCAGGGTAGTAGCAATCAGCCCCAGCATTTT
V: TRBV4-3
J: TRBJ1-5
D: -
size: few

CDR3: CASSFRDYLYNEQFF
DNA: TGTGCCAGCAGCTTCCGGGACTACCTATACAATGAGCAGTTCTTC
V: TRBV7-6
J: TRBJ2-1
D: TRBD2
size: -

CDR3: CASSLAFGVGYTF
DNA: TGTGCCAGCAGCTTAGCTTTTGGAGTTGGCTACACCTTC
V: TRBV7-9
J: TRBJ1-2
D: -
size: -

CDR3: CASSFGTAQHF
DNA: TGTGCCAGCAGTTTCGGGACAGCCCAGCATTTT
V: TRBV12-3/TRBV12-4
J: TRBJ1-5
D: TRBD1
size: -

CDR3: CASSLSPDSSYNEQFF
DNA: TGTGCCAGCAGCTTGTCGCCGGACAGCTCCTACAATGAGCAGTTCTTC
V: TRBV7-3
J: TRBJ2-1
D: -
size: -

CDR3: CASSFVVSDRATYEQYF
DNA: TGCGCCAGCAGCTTTGTAGTATCCGACAGGGCCACCTACGAGCAGTACTTC
V: TRBV5-1
J: TRBJ2-7
D: TRBD1
size: -

CDR3: CASSQHTSASYNEQFF
DNA: TGTGCCAGCAGCCAACACACTAGCGCCTCCTACAATGAGCAGTTCTTC
V: TRBV4-2
J: TRBJ2-1
D: TRBD2
size: -

CDR3: CASSYSEQGDYGYTF
DNA: TGTGCCAGCAGTTACTCCGAACAGGGAGACTATGGCTACACCTTC
V: TRBV6-5
J: TRBJ1-2
D: -
size: -

CDR3: CASSEAQESNEKLFF
DNA: TGTGCCAGCAGTGAAGCGCAGGAATCTAATGAAAAACTGTTTTTT
V: TRBV2
J: TRBJ1-4
D: -
size: once

CDR3: CAWSARGQGQPQHF
DNA: TGTGCCTGGAGTGCCAGGGGGCAGGGCCAGCCCCAGCATTTT
V: TRBV30
J: TRBJ1-5
D: TRBD1
size: few

CDR3: CSARLDTEAFF
DNA: TGCAGTGCTCGGTTGGACACTGAAGCTTTCTTT
V: TRBV20-1
J: TRBJ1-1
D: -
size: -

CDR3: CAWSVGGKSETQYF
DNA: TGTGCCTGGAGTGTAGGGGGAAAATCCGAGACCCAGTACTTC
V: TRBV30
J: TRBJ2-5
D: -
size: -

CDR3: CASSLEVRLETEAFF
DNA: TGTGCCAGCAGCTTGGAGGTCCGCCTAGAAACTGAAGCTTTCTTT
V: TRBV5-5
J: TRBJ1-1
D: -
size: -

CDR3: CASSLGPEDTIYF
DNA: TGTGCCAGCAGCTTAGGACCGGAGGACACCATATATTTT
V: TRBV7-2
J: TRBJ1-3
D: -
size: -

CDR3: CASSATDTEAFF
DNA: TGTGCCAGCAGTGCGACAGACACTGAAGCTTTCTTT
V: TRBV6-2/TRBV6-3
J: TRBJ1-1
D: -
size: -

CDR3: CASSFHGGYGNTIYF
DNA: TGTGCCAGCAGTTTCCATGGAGGATATGGAAACACCATATATTTT
V: TRBV27
J: TRBJ1-3
D: -
size: once

CDR3: CASSQGQGREKLFF
DNA: TGTGCCAGCTCACAGGGACAGGGTCGCGAAAAACTGTTTTTT
V: TRBV18
J: TRBJ1-4
D: TRBD1
size: -

CDR3: CASSLGGTDNSPLHF
DNA: TGCGCCAGCAGCTTGGGCGGGACAGATAATTCACCCCTCCACTTT
V: TRBV5-1
J: TRBJ1-6
D: TRBD1
size: -

CDR3: CASSLVSWAYQETQYF
DNA: TGTGCCAGCAGCTTAGTTTCCTGGGCCTACCAAGAGACCCAGTACTTC
V: TRBV7-9
J: TRBJ2-5
D: -
size: -

CDR3: CASSPTGFYEQYF
DNA: TGCGCCAGCAGCCCGACAGGCTTCTACGAGCAGTACTTC
V: TRBV4-1
J: TRBJ2-7
D: -
size: few

CDR3: CASSYEQGKYQETQYF
DNA: TGTGCCAGCAGTTACGAGCAGGGAAAGTACCAAGAGACCCAGTACTTC
V: TRBV6-2/TRBV6-3
J: TRBJ2-5
D: -
size: -

CDR3: CASSREGAVTSPLHF
DNA: TGTGCCAGCAGCCGGGAGGGGGCCGTAACTTCACCCCTCCACTTT
V: TRBV5-8
J: TRBJ1-6
D: TRBD1
size: -

CDR3: CASSYSGGPRRSTEAFF
DNA: TGTGCCAGCAGTTACTCGGGGGGGCCGCGAAGATCCACTGAAGCTTTCTTT
V: TRBV6-2/TRBV6-3
J: TRBJ1-1
D: -
size: -

CDR3: CASTRTGADGYTF
DNA: TGTGCCAGCACTAGGACAGGGGCGGATGGCTACACCTTC
V: TRBV6-5
J: TRBJ1-2
D: TRBD1
size: -

CDR3: CASSFRRARMNTEAFF
DNA: TGTGCCAGCAGCTTCAGGAGGGCCCGCATGAACACTGAAGCTTTCTTT
V: TRBV5-5
J: TRBJ1-1
D: -
size: few

CDR3: CASSIDVGPGNTIYF
DNA: TGTGCCAGTAGTATAGATGTGGGGCCAGGAAACACCATATATTTT
V: TRBV19
J: TRBJ1-3
D: -
size: -

CDR3: CASSQDGTSGAETQYF
DNA: TGTGCCAGCAGCCAAGATGGAACTAGCGGGGCCGAGACCCAGTACTTC
V: TRBV4-2
J: TRBJ2-5
D: TRBD2
size: few

CDR3: CASNNRDGNTIYF
DNA: TGTGCCAGCAACAACAGGGATGGAAACACCATATATTTT
V: TRBV9
J: TRBJ1-3
D: -
size: -

CDR3: CASSYQSTGEAFF
DNA: TGTGCCAGCAGTTACCAATCGACAGGGGAAGCTTTCTTT
V: TRBV6-5
J: TRBJ1-1
D: TRBD1
size: once

CDR3: CASSGDTQAGNEQFF
DNA: TGCGCCAGCAGTGGGGACACACAGGCGGGCAATGAGCAGTTCTTC
V: TRBV10-1
J: TRBJ2-1
D: -
size: -

CDR3: CASSRTGWSYGYTF
DNA: TGTGCCAGCAGTAGGACAGGGTGGTCCTATGGCTACACCTTC
V: TRBV6-2/TRBV6-3
J: TRBJ1-2
D: TRBD1
size: once

CDR3: CASSARQMNTEAFF
DNA: TGTGCCAGCAGCGCCAGACAGATGAACACTGAAGCTTTCTTT
V: TRBV7-9
J: TRBJ1-1
D: -
size: -

CDR3: CASSPQKGGSGRLGSYNEQFF
DNA: TGTGCCAGCAGCCCACAGAAGGGGGGTAGCGGGAGGCTAGGCTCCTACAATGAGCAGTTCTTC
V: TRBV2
J: TRBJ2-1
D: TRBD2
size: -

CDR3: CASSVSAGKAFF
DNA: TGCGCCAGCAGTGTTTCGGCAGGCAAAGCTTTCTTT
V: TRBV10-2
J: TRBJ1-1
D: -
size: once

CDR3: CASSIYRGVAQETQYF
DNA: TGTGCCAGCAGCATATACAGGGGAGTGGCTCAAGAGACCCAGTACTTC
V: TRBV13
J: TRBJ2-5
D: TRBD1
size: -

CDR3: CATSAGGPGEQYF
DNA: TGTGCCACGTCAGCGGGAGGGCCGGGCGAGCAGTACTTC
V: TRBV24-1
J: TRBJ2-7
D: TRBD2
size: -

CDR3: CSVETRTGSYMNTEAFF
DNA: TGCAGCGTTGAAACCCGGACAGGGAGTTACATGAACACTGAAGCTTTCTTT
V: TRBV29-1
J: TRBJ1-1
D: TRBD1
size: -

CDR3: CASLLPGQGWAEAFF
DNA: TGTGCCAGTCTCCTACCGGGACAGGGGTGGGCTGAAGCTTTCTTT
V: TRBV19
J: TRBJ1-1
D: TRBD1
size: -

CDR3: CASRPLGLSGSGEQFF
DNA: TGTGCCAGCAGACCCCTGGGACTAAGCGGGAGCGGTGAGCAGTTCTTC
V: TRBV6-4
J: TRBJ2-1
D: TRBD2
size: -

CDR3: CASSQQGGQNSYNEQFF
DNA: TGTGCCAGCAGCCAACAGGGGGGACAGAACTCCTACAATGAGCAGTTCTTC
V: TRBV4-2
J: TRBJ2-1
D: -
size: few

CDR3: CASSLGGGDGYTF
DNA: TGTGCCAGCAGTTTAGGAGGGGGGGATGGCTACACCTTC
V: TRBV12-3/TRBV12-4
J: TRBJ1-2
D: -
size: once

CDR3: CASSHLGQATSYEQYF
DNA: TGTGCCAGCAGCCACCTCGGACAGGCAACCTCCTACGAGCAGTACTTC
V: TRBV14
J: TRBJ2-7
D: TRBD1
size: -